This T cell receptor (beta chain) was profiled in a study of T cell changes during pregnancy in multiple sclerosis. V dropped 1 base and J dropped 4; count of bases not matched to a gene: 7. Germline lookup yields CDR1 MGHRA and CDR2 YSYEKL. The length of the CDR3 is 17 residues. Sequencing used immunoSEQ multiplex PCR; TCRdb keeps in-frame clones, though not all of them. The sample records about 100,000 clones, 92% being singletons. The chain is built from TRBV4-1 and TRBJ2-1, with TRBD2 matching 10 bases. The source is a female donor with multiple sclerosis, enrolled in a pregnancy study. This specimen consisted of peripheral blood, obtained after pregnancy. CDR3 region: CASSQAPGLAKYNEQFF. CDR3 sequence (DNA): TGCGCCAGCAGCCAAGCGCCGGGACTAGCGAAATACAATGAGCAGTTCTTC.